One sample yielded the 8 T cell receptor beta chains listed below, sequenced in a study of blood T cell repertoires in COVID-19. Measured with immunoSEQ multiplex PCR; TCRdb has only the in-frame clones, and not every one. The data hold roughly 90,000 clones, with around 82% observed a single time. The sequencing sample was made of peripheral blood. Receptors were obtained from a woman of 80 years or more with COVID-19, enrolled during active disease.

This CDR3 is CASSPPNRGKKTQYF. DNA of the CDR3: TGTGCCAGCAGCCCCCCTAACAGGGGTAAAAAGACCCAGTACTTC. J is TRBJ2-5 and V is TRBV28; 7 bases are shared with TRBD1. From germline, CDR1 is MDHEN and CDR2 SYDVKM. The trim removed 6 bases at V and 6 bases at J, leaving 13 bases unmatched. CDR3 length: 15 amino acids.

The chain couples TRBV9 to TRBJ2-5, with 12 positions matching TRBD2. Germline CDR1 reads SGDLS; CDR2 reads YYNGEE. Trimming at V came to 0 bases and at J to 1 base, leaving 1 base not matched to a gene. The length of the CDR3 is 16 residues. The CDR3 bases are TGTGCCAGCAGCGTAGGGACTAGCGGGATCCAAGAGACCCAGTACTTC. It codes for CASSVGTSGIQETQYF.

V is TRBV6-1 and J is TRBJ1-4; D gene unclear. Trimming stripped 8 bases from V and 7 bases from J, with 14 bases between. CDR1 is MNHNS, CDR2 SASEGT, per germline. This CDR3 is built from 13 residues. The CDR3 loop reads CASGVGFTEKLFF. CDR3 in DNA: TGTGCCAGCGGAGTAGGATTTACTGAAAAACTGTTTTTT.

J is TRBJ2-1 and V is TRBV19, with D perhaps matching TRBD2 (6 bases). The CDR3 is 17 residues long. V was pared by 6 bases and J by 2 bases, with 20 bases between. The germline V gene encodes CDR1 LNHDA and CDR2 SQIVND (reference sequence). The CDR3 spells CASSNPRLGNPYNEQFF. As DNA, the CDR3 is TGTGCCAGTAGCAATCCTCGACTAGGGAACCCCTACAATGAGCAGTTCTTC.

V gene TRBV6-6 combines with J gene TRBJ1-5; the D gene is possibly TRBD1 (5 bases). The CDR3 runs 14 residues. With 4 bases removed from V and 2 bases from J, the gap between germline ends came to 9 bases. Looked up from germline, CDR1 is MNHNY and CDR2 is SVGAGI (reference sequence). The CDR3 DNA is TGTGCCAGCAGTTCACAAGGGGGCAATCAGCCCCAGCATTTT. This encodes CASSSQGGNQPQHF.

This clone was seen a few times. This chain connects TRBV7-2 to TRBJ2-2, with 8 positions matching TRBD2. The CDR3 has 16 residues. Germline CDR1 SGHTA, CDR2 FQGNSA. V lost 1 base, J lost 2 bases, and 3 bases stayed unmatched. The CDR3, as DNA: TGTGCCAGCAGCTTAGTCGGGGGGGTCAACACCGGGGAGCTGTTTTTT. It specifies CASSLVGGVNTGELFF.

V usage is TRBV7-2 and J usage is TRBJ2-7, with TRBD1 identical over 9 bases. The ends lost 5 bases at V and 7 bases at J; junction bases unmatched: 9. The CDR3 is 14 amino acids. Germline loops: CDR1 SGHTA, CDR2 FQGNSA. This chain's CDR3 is CASSRSGQGYEQYF. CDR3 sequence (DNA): TGTGCCAGCAGCCGCTCGGGACAGGGTTATGAGCAGTACTTC.

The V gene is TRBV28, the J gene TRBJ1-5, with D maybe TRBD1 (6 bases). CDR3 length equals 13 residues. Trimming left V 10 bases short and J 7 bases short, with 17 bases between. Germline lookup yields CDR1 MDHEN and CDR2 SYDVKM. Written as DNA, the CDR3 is TGTGCCACCGGGGCGGGGGCAATCCAGCCCCAGCATTTT. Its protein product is CATGAGAIQPQHF.